This entry lists 17 T cell receptor beta chains sequenced from one sample in a study of PD-1 blockade in classical Hodgkin lymphoma (dated by TCRdb to 2018 to 2020). The library was built by means of the immunoSEQ multiplex PCR assay. TCRdb provides this immuneACCESS table in a form limited to in-frame rearrangements. Some clones are lacking; in checked studies, under half of them reflect an unresolved V gene, and why the rest are absent is not known. In this sample the table shows some 150,000 clones, nearly 80% of which occur a single time. Jointly, the top ten make up roughly 8.4% of the sample. The intended sense of this specimen's time point label: cycle 2 day 1 (C2D1) of nivolumab. All trial patients had relapsed after autologous stem cell transplantation, with cohorts A, B and C differing in prior brentuximab vedotin exposure. The sequences come from peripheral blood mononuclear cells (PBMCs), collected before the second cycle of nivolumab. The receptors stem from a human donor with classical Hodgkin lymphoma.

This chain links TRBV7-8 with TRBJ2-3, with 10 bases that match TRBD1. CDR3 length: 16 amino acids. Trimming cost V 1 base and J 3 bases; bases outside gene matches: 4. The germline V gene encodes CDR1 SGHVS and CDR2 FQNEAQ. The CDR3 bases are TGTGCCAGCAGCTTAGAGGGACAGGGGTTGACAGATACGCAGTATTTT. Translated, it gives CASSLEGQGLTDTQYF.

The chain combines TRBV10-3 with TRBJ2-5; 13 bases agree with TRBD2. The CDR3 spans 13 residues. The junction had 3 bases not matched to a gene; V was cut back by 10 bases and J by 4 bases. Germline values: CDR1 ENHRY, CDR2 SYGVKD. The CDR3 DNA follows: TGTGCCACCGGGACTAGCGGGGTAGAGACCCAGTACTTC. The encoded protein is CATGTSGVETQYF.

The chain links TRBV4-3 to TRBJ1-2; D remains ambiguous. The CDR3 consists of 15 residues. Germline CDR1 reads LGHNA; CDR2 reads YSLEER. The V end was cut by 3 bases, the J end by 7 bases, with 18 bases between. CDR3 nucleotides: TGCGCCAGCAGCCACCAGACGCGGACTCGAGGTGGCTACACCTTC. Its protein is CASSHQTRTRGGYTF.

Here the CDR3 reads CASSIPGTVRYGYTF. In DNA, the CDR3 is TGTGCCAGTAGTATACCCGGGACGGTTCGCTATGGCTACACCTTC. V is TRBV19 and J is TRBJ1-2; a weak D match, TRBD1 (5 bases). The V end was cut by 2 bases, the J end by 4 bases, with 14 bases between. This CDR3 region has 15 residues. Germline values: CDR1 LNHDA, CDR2 SQIVND (reference sequence).

This chain uses TRBV27 with TRBJ2-7, with a tentative D call TRBD1 (5 bases). Between the trimmed V and J ends, which lost 5 bases and 0 bases, there was a span of 26 bases. The CDR3 has 19 residues. Germline loops: CDR1 MNHEY, CDR2 SMNVEV (reference sequence). Written as DNA, the CDR3 is TGTGCCAGCAGTCGGTTTCGAGGCCCCCCAACAGGAGACTCCTACGAGCAGTACTTC. It is translated as CASSRFRGPPTGDSYEQYF.

This sequence joins TRBV5-4 and TRBJ1-2, with 10 nucleotides matching TRBD1. The CDR3 has 14 residues. J lost 7 bases, V lost 3 bases, and 6 bases had no gene match. Germline CDR1 SGHNT, CDR2 YYREEE (reference sequence). CDR3 residues: CASSWDRGGLGYTF. The CDR3 nucleotides are TGTGCCAGCAGCTGGGACAGGGGAGGTCTTGGCTACACCTTC.

This clone was detected only once. The chain joins TRBV6-6 to TRBJ2-5, with unresolved D. The end of the DNA aligns better with TRBJ2-7, so the J call may be wrong. Germline values: CDR1 MNHNY, CDR2 SVGAGI (reference sequence). CDR3 size: 13 residues. CDR3 nucleotides: TGTGCCAGCAGGGGCATTTACTCCTACGAGCAGTACTTC. It translates to CASRGIYSYEQYF.

The chain has TRBV29-1 and TRBJ1-2; D is ambiguous. Germline values: CDR1 SQVTM, CDR2 ANQGSEA. Trimming took 2 bases from V and 0 from J, leaving 7 bases between them. This CDR3 has 13 residues. The CDR3 here is CSVERAPNYGYTF. CDR3 DNA sequence: TGCAGCGTTGAAAGGGCTCCTAACTATGGCTACACCTTC.

The rearrangement links TRBV2 to TRBJ2-5, with 7 bases lining up with TRBD1. V shed 6 bases, J shed 5 bases, and the junction held 15 bases outside the gene matches. CDR3 length equals 16 residues. Germline V gene lookup returns CDR1 SNHLY and CDR2 FYNNEI. The CDR3 loop is CASSVMGQRVGETQYF. Here the CDR3 DNA reads TGTGCCAGCAGCGTAATGGGACAGAGGGTCGGGGAGACCCAGTACTTC. The complete variable domain, with remaining parts taken from reference TRBV2 and TRBJ2-5, reads EPEVTQTPSHQVTQMGQEVILRCVPISNHLYFYWYRQILGQKVEFLVSFYNNEISEKSEIFDDQFSVERPDGSNFTLKIRSTKLEDSAMYFCASSVMGQRVGETQYFGPGTRLLVL.

Only a few counts were recorded for this clone. J is TRBJ1-2 and V is TRBV28; D remains unclear. The CDR3 is 13 amino acids. The germline V gene has CDR1 MDHEN and CDR2 SYDVKM. The ends were cut back, 6 bases at V and 1 base at J, with 9 bases in the middle. CDR3 nucleotide sequence: TGTGCCAGCAGCCCGGGTTTTAACTATGGCTACACCTTC. Protein: CASSPGFNYGYTF.

This clone is deemed medium-sized. V is TRBV6-6 and J is TRBJ1-4; 9 nucleotides agree with TRBD1. CDR1 MNHNY and CDR2 SVGAGI come from the germline V gene (reference sequence). The CDR3 contains 15 residues. Trimming at V came to 0 bases and at J to 13 bases, leaving 9 bases not matched to a gene. The CDR3 spells CASSYSLRTGASLFF. As DNA, the CDR3 is TGTGCCAGCAGTTACTCGTTAAGGACAGGGGCGTCACTGTTTTTT.

The chain combines TRBV4-2 with TRBJ1-2; 10 bases line up with TRBD1. Germline CDR1 reads LGHNA; CDR2 reads YNFKEQ. V lost 5 bases and J lost 4; bases outside the gene matches: 16. CDR3 length: 18 amino acids. The CDR3, as DNA: TGTGCCAGCAGCTACGATCCGGGACAGGGGAGTGGTGGCTATGGCTACACCTTC. This codes for CASSYDPGQGSGGYGYTF.

The chain combines TRBV6-5 with TRBJ1-5; no definite D call. The CDR3 covers 16 residues. The germline gives CDR1 MNHEY, CDR2 SVGAGI. V was clipped by 0 bases and J by 0 bases, with 9 bases between them. CDR3 DNA: TGTGCCAGCAGTTACTCTAGAAGGGCTAGCAATCAGCCCCAGCATTTT. Translation gives CASSYSRRASNQPQHF.

The chain has TRBV9 and TRBJ2-7; D possibly corresponds to TRBD1 (6 bases). This CDR3 comprises 15 residues. CDR1 is SGDLS and CDR2 is YYNGEE in the germline V gene. Trimming left V 0 bases short and J 0 bases short, with 10 bases between. The CDR3 nucleotides are TGTGCCAGCAGCGTAGCTGGGGGCTCCTCCTACGAGCAGTACTTC. It yields the protein CASSVAGGSSYEQYF.

The V and J genes are TRBV11-2 and TRBJ2-3; 9 bases are a match to TRBD2. V shed 2 bases, J shed 2 bases, and the junction held 5 bases outside the gene matches. CDR3 size: 16 residues. Per the germline V gene, CDR1 is SGHAT and CDR2 is FQNNGV. Written as DNA, the CDR3 is TGTGCCAGCAGCTTACGGGCTAGCGGGGTCACAGATACGCAGTATTTT. Protein sequence: CASSLRASGVTDTQYF.

The V and J genes are TRBV9 and TRBJ2-3; D gene unclear. V shed 0 bases and J shed 2 bases, with 7 bases lying between them. The germline V gene encodes CDR1 SGDLS and CDR2 YYNGEE. The CDR3 contains 14 residues. CDR3 in amino acids: CASSVEVYTDTQYF. As DNA, the CDR3 is TGTGCCAGCAGCGTAGAGGTTTACACAGATACGCAGTATTTT. Variable domain in full (rest from reference TRBV9 and TRBJ2-3): DSGVTQTPKHLITATGQRVTLRCSPRSGDLSVYWYQQSLDQGLQFLIQYYNGEERAKGNILERFSAQQFPDLHSELNLSSLELGDSALYFCASSVEVYTDTQYFGPGTRLTVL.

This chain uses TRBV9 with TRBJ1-1, with D unclear. The V end lost 0 bases, the J end lost 0 bases, and 3 bases lay between the germline ends. Germline lookup yields CDR1 SGDLS and CDR2 YYNGEE. This CDR3 has 13 amino acids. DNA for the CDR3: TGTGCCAGCAGCGTAGAAGTGAACACTGAAGCTTTCTTT. Its translation: CASSVEVNTEAFF.